This TCR beta chain originates from a study of shared clonotypes between healthy human individuals (dated by TCRdb to 2018 to 2021). Broadly, across the study: A few men and a couple of women, aged 18 to 49 years, made up the cohort. To increase sequencing depth and limit assay-specific biases, different laboratories used diverse techniques to prepare libraries and sequence TCR repertoires. To estimate repertoire size and how much clonotype sharing occurs between individuals, the study deeply sequenced the blood TCR repertoires of about five healthy adults. Between about 0.85 and 10 billion PBMCs per donor were obtained by leukapheresis.

Using the deep immunoSEQ assay, TCR CDR3 regions were amplified from genomic DNA by multiplex PCR. Extracted genomic DNA from each cell subset was spread evenly across all wells of several immunoSEQ 96-well plates, with each plate serving as a replicate. Each replicate PCR for unsorted PBMC received approximately 300 ng genomic DNA, equal to approximately 29,000 T cell genomes. Unsorted PBMC genomic DNA was sequenced across ten immunoSEQ deep assay plates. Purified libraries were quantified with a Qubit 3.0 fluorometer, sized on a Bioanalyzer 2100, and re-quantified with the KAPA Library Quantification kit. Every immunoSEQ 96-well plate was sequenced on a separate single-read 150-cycle Illumina NextSeq 550 flow cell. As for the authors' bioinformatics: Because only junctional sequences without quality scores were contained in the immunoSEQ output, filtering matching that applied to full-length reads could not be performed. Sequences were annotated with PyIR, a Python wrapper for IgBLAST v1.9, and V/J genes and CDR3 were assigned using IMGT germline references. Reads with weak V/J assignments (E-value above 1e-6), missing CDR3, stop codons, out-of-frame junctions, or ambiguous translated residues were removed. V3J clonotypes were defined as sequences sharing an identical inferred V gene, J gene, and CDR3 amino acid sequence. To compute the percentage overlap between repertoires, the number of shared unique clonotypes was divided by the size of the smaller repertoire. RTK rarefaction, the Chao1 estimator, and Recon v2.1 estimates of unobserved clonotypes were used to assess repertoire richness. What TCRdb holds here is the immuneACCESS table cut down to in-frame rearrangements. Part of the clones is not present; checked against another copy, under half of the missing clones reflect an unresolved V gene, and the others are unexplained. V, J and clone size were drawn from that table, and D and trimming were deduced from the DNA. A total of 450,000 to 550,000 clones appear in this sample, approximately 79% of them only once. The top ten hold 10% to 15% of the sample.

In regard to this clone: The clone's antigen remains unknown. The record has no base qualities; no much larger clone is one base away.

V loses 5 bases at its end and J loses 4 bases; junction bases beyond the gene matches: 17. Sequences LNHDA (CDR1) and SQIVND (CDR2) are obtained from the germline V gene (reference sequence). The CDR3 spans 21 residues, from the cysteine through the phenylalanine. The retained sequence is limited to the CDR3, 63 bases, with the frame set at the first base. Summary of the overall study and its limitations: Sampling was restricted to blood, and TCR repertoires in tissues likely differ from the TCR repertoires found in blood. Based on pairwise subsampling, the degree of clonotype sharing among donors was expected to be affected by sequencing depth. Because the study included only a small number of donors, the genetic and exposure-history diversity represented was limited.

Donors were healthy HIV-negative adults with no recently reported acute infections or vaccinations. Every donor was a Caucasian adult residing in Nashville, Tennessee, USA. In the unsorted samples, around 81 million PBMCs were counted, and genomic DNA was extracted using the QIAamp DNA Blood Mini kit. Blood was obtained by leukapheresis, after which PBMCs were separated by Ficoll-Histopaque density gradient centrifugation and cryopreserved in liquid nitrogen vapor phase. The source is a woman between 40 and 55 years old in good health. Some clones in this sample may be carry-over from other donors' samples. The sequence is built from TRBV19 and TRBJ2-6; 13 junctional bases match TRBD2. The sequencing sample was made of PBMCs. Read as DNA, the sequence is TGTGCCAGTAGTGCTTCGGGACTGAGGACTAGCGGGAGCTTCGGGGCCAACGTCCTGACTTTC. Its translation reads: CASSASGLRTSGSFGANVLTF.